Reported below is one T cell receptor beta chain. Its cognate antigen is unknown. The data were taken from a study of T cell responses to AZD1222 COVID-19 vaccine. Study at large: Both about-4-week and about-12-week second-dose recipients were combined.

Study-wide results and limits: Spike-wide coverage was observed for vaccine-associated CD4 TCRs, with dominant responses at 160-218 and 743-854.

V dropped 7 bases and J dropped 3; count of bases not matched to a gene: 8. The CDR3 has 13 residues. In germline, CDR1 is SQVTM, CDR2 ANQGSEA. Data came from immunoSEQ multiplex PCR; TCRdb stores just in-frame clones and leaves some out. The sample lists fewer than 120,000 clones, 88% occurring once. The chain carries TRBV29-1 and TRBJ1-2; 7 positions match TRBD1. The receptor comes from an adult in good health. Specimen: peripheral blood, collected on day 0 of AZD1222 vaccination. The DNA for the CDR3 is TGCAGCGCCAAACAGGGGACCCACTATGGCTACACCTTC. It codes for CSAKQGTHYGYTF.